This entry lists 18 T cell receptor beta chains sequenced from one sample in a study of T cell repertoires in cytomegalovirus infection. The antigens these receptors bind are not known. TCRdb reprocessed the reads with MiXCR, giving one entry per CDR3 protein. The repertoire holds roughly 500,000 distinct CDR3 sequences, with more than 30% as singletons. Sequenced material: cultured PBMCs, taken from culture after CMV antigen stimulation. These receptors were obtained from a human donor in good health (CMV status not recorded). Some clones in this sample may be carry-over from other donors' samples.

The chain joins TRBV29-1 to TRBJ2-1; TRBD2 aligns across 12 bases. With 0 bases clipped from V and 12 bases from J, the junction kept 12 bases outside the gene matches. This CDR3 spans 16 amino acids. Germline assignment: CDR1 SQVTM and CDR2 ANQGSEA. The chain's CDR3 is CSVEEGWASGRAVQFF. As DNA, the CDR3 is TGCAGCGTTGAAGAGGGGTGGGCTAGCGGGAGGGCCGTGCAGTTCTTC.

This clonotype was seen at least ten times. The V gene is TRBV6-2 or TRBV6-3, the J gene TRBJ2-1; a possible D gene is TRBD1 (5 bases). Germline lookup yields CDR1 MNHEY and CDR2 SVGEGT. CDR3 length: 13 residues. V lost 6 bases, J lost 8 bases, and 14 bases lay in between. CDR3 sequence reads: CASSLTRAYEQFF. The CDR3 DNA is TGTGCCAGCAGCCTAACCAGGGCTTATGAGCAGTTCTTC.

This clonotype was observed many times. The V gene is TRBV7-9, the J gene TRBJ2-1; possibly TRBD1 for D (6 bases). The germline CDR1 and CDR2 sequences are SEHNR and FQNEAQ (reference sequence). Deletions cut 7 bases from V and 6 bases from J, with 19 bases between. There are 15 residues in the CDR3. CDR3 DNA sequence: TGTGCCAGCAACCCGGGCAGGGAAGGGGGCAATGAGCAGTTCTTC. The encoded protein is CASNPGREGGNEQFF.

This clonotype showed up many times. This sequence joins TRBV7-2 and TRBJ2-7; a weak D match, TRBD2 (7 bases). Germline CDR1 and CDR2: SGHTA and FQGNSA. The CDR3 is 13 amino acids. The germline V and J ends were trimmed by 5 bases and 6 bases, with 14 bases remaining between them. CDR3 amino acids: CASSPRGAGEQYF. The CDR3 nucleotides are TGTGCCAGCAGCCCTCGGGGGGCCGGCGAGCAGTACTTC.

The chain has TRBV5-6 and TRBJ2-7; no firm D call. V was clipped by 2 bases and J by 1 base, with 7 bases between them. The CDR3 is 13 amino acids. Germline assignment: CDR1 SGHDT and CDR2 YYEEEE. CDR3 coding DNA: TGTGCCAGCAGCTTCATGGAATCCTACGAGCAGTACGTC. It translates to CASSFMESYEQYV.

This clonotype was counted a few times. The chain uses TRBV6-1 and TRBJ1-5, with D uncertain. CDR1 MNHNS and CDR2 SASEGT come from the germline V gene. The length of the CDR3 is 14 residues. V was pared by 5 bases and J by 3 bases, with 11 bases between. CDR3 sequence: CASSPTRNNQPQHF. The CDR3 coding sequence is TGTGCCAGCAGTCCAACAAGGAACAATCAGCCCCAGCATTTT.

This clonotype showed up just once. The chain links TRBV4-1 to TRBJ1-1; D gene ambiguous. Germline loops: CDR1 MGHRA, CDR2 YSYEKL. V lost 4 bases and J lost 11, with 17 bases in between. CDR3 length: 13 amino acids. The CDR3 DNA is TGCGCCAGCAGCCCCTCTGGTGGGCCGCAGGCTTTCTTT. Translation gives CASSPSGGPQAFF.

This clonotype was observed once. This chain links TRBV27 with TRBJ2-1, with 7 bases that match TRBD2. The CDR3 consists of 19 residues. Germline CDR1 and CDR2: MNHEY and SMNVEV (reference sequence). V dropped 0 bases and J dropped 0; count of bases not matched to a gene: 11. The CDR3 is CASSLSPLAVESSYNEQFF. CDR3 nucleotides: TGTGCCAGCAGTTTATCGCCGCTAGCGGTCGAGAGCTCCTACAATGAGCAGTTCTTC.

This chain joins TRBV10-2 and TRBJ1-1; possibly TRBD1 for D (5 bases). Germline-derived CDR1 and CDR2 are WSHSY and SAAADI. Trimming cost V 0 bases and J 1 base, with 15 bases left between them. This CDR3 comprises 17 residues. DNA for the CDR3: TGCGCCAGCAGTGAGTCGTTTGGGGCACCGAAGAACACTGAAGCTTTCTTT. Translating gives CASSESFGAPKNTEAFF.

The chain carries TRBV5-6 and TRBJ1-5, with D uncertain. CDR1 SGHDT and CDR2 YYEEEE come from the germline V gene. The CDR3 runs 17 residues. V gave up 1 base and J gave up 6 bases, with 20 bases separating them. CDR3 protein: CASSLRPETGFSQPQHF. The DNA for the CDR3 is TGTGCCAGCAGCTTGAGGCCGGAGACGGGGTTTAGTCAGCCCCAGCATTTT.

J is TRBJ1-3 and V is TRBV7-9; D unresolved. The V end was cut by 2 bases, the J end by 1 base, with 6 bases between. This CDR3 is built from 14 residues. Germline CDR1 and CDR2: SEHNR and FQNEAQ (reference sequence). CDR3 sequence (DNA): TGTGCCAGCAGCTTACGTCAGTCTGGAAACACCATATATTTT. This sequence encodes CASSLRQSGNTIYF. Combining the CDR3 with reference TRBV7-9 and TRBJ1-3 gives the whole variable domain DTGVSQNPRHKITKRGQNVTFRCDPISEHNRLYWYRQTLGQGPEFLTYFQNEAQLEKSRLLSDRFSAERPKGSFSTLEIQRTEQGDSAMYLCASSLRQSGNTIYFGEGSWLTVV.

This clonotype was observed a few times. V is TRBV27 and J is TRBJ2-7, with a weak D call TRBD1 (6 bases). Germline CDR1 is MNHEY and CDR2 is SMNVEV (reference sequence). Deletions cut 5 bases from V and 6 bases from J, with 20 bases between. The CDR3 consists of 15 residues. As DNA, the CDR3 is TGTGCCAGCAGTCACCGGACAGCCCCATGGATCGAGCAGTACGTC. Translation: CASSHRTAPWIEQYV.

V is TRBV6-2 or TRBV6-3 and J is TRBJ2-4; no clear D. CDR3 length: 16 residues. The V gene's germline CDR1 is MNHEY and CDR2 SVGEGT. V gave up 6 bases and J gave up 0 bases, with 15 bases separating them. The CDR3: CASRNTASLAKNIQYF. DNA of the CDR3: TGTGCCAGCAGGAATACAGCCAGTTTAGCCAAAAACATTCAGTACTTC.

The chain recombines TRBV7-2 with TRBJ2-5, with no clear D. Trimming cost V 5 bases and J 5 bases, with 9 bases left between them. CDR3 length: 12 amino acids. Germline CDR1 is SGHTA and CDR2 is FQGNSA. CDR3 residues: CASSETVETQYF. The CDR3 DNA reads TGTGCCAGCAGCGAGACTGTGGAGACCCAGTACTTC.

CDR3 DNA: TGCAGCGCCGAGGACAGGGCCGGGGCTTTCTTT. Protein product: CSAEDRAGAFF. The rearrangement uses TRBV29-1 and TRBJ1-1; 8 bases map to TRBD1. V trimming: 7 bases; J trimming: 11 bases; junction bases outside the gene matches: 9. Germline V lookup: CDR1 SQVTM, CDR2 ANQGSEA. This CDR3 is built from 11 residues.

This clonotype was picked up a small number of times. As DNA, the CDR3 is TGTGCCAGCAGCCTAGTTGATTTTGCGGAGAGCACAGATACGCAGTATTTT. This sequence encodes CASSLVDFAESTDTQYF. The V and J genes are TRBV11-2 and TRBJ2-3, with no clear D. Trimming took off 5 bases at V and 0 bases at J, with 18 bases between the two ends. The CDR3 has 17 residues. Germline CDR1 SGHAT, CDR2 FQNNGV. The variable domain in full, completed from reference TRBV11-2 and TRBJ2-3, reads EAGVAQSPRYKIIEKRQSVAFWCNPISGHATLYWYQQILGQGPKLLIQFQNNGVVDDSQLPKDRFSAERLKGVDSTLKIQPAKLEDSAVYLCASSLVDFAESTDTQYFGPGTRLTVL.

The chain carries TRBV4-3 and TRBJ2-1; the match to TRBD2 covers 7 bases. V was clipped by 0 bases and J by 6 bases; unmatched bases: 8. The germline V gene has CDR1 LGHNA and CDR2 YSLEER. The CDR3 covers 16 residues. CDR3 nucleotides: TGCGCCAGCAGCCAAGATTGGGGGAGGGCCTCCAATGAGCAGTTCTTC. Translated: CASSQDWGRASNEQFF.

This clonotype was observed a few times. CDR3 nucleotides: TGTGCCAGCAGCTACGGGACCGGACTAGCGGGAGCGACAGATACGCAGTATTTT. Translated: CASSYGTGLAGATDTQYF. This sequence joins TRBV7-2 and TRBJ2-3, with 13 positions matching TRBD2. The CDR3 is 18 amino acids. V trimming: 4 bases; J trimming: 3 bases; junction bases outside the gene matches: 10. Germline-derived CDR1 and CDR2 are SGHTA and FQGNSA.